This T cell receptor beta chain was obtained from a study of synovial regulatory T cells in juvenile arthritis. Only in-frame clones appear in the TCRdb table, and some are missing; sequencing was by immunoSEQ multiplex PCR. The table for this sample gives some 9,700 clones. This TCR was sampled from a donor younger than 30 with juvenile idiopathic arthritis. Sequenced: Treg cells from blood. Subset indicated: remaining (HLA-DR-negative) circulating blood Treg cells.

The CDR3 here is CASSRPEGYTF. The chain is built from TRBV7-9 and TRBJ1-2. The CDR3 is made up of 11 amino acids. No DNA sequence is on record. From germline, CDR1 is SEHNR and CDR2 FQNEAQ (reference sequence).